These T cell receptor beta chains were read from a single sample in a study of T cell clones after liver transplantation. Only in-frame clones appear in the TCRdb table, and some are missing; sequencing was by immunoSEQ multiplex PCR. The data show more than 95,000 clones, 75% to 85% seen once. Sequenced here: CD4+ T cells from blood, sampled before liver transplant. These receptors were taken from a human donor who received a liver transplant. CDR3s leave out the opening cysteine and the closing phenylalanine or tryptophan. Each record gives: CDR3 length, V gene, J gene, CDR3 protein.

len: 13
v_gene: TRBV5-4
j_gene: TRBJ1-1
CDR3aa: ASSLNGRMNTEAF

len: 12
v_gene: TRBV6-5
j_gene: TRBJ1-4
CDR3aa: ASSYGATNEKLF

len: 13
v_gene: TRBV27
j_gene: TRBJ1-1
CDR3aa: ASSRGGQMNTEAF

len: 11
v_gene: TRBV7-2
j_gene: TRBJ2-1
CDR3aa: ASSPPMGNEQF

len: 12
v_gene: TRBV29-1
j_gene: TRBJ1-2
CDR3aa: SVGPGQLNYGYT

len: 13
v_gene: TRBV7-7
j_gene: TRBJ2-3
CDR3aa: ASSLGRGAPDTQY

len: 14
v_gene: TRBV7-8
j_gene: TRBJ2-2
CDR3aa: ASSLFGRGNTGELF

len: 14
v_gene: TRBV5-1
j_gene: TRBJ1-5
CDR3aa: ASSPDGWDSNQPQH

len: 12
v_gene: TRBV5-6
j_gene: TRBJ1-6
CDR3aa: ASSLPTGNSPLH

len: 13
v_gene: TRBV7-9
j_gene: TRBJ2-1
CDR3aa: ASSPRQSSYNEQF

len: 13
v_gene: TRBV18
j_gene: TRBJ2-1
CDR3aa: ASSPQDRVGDEQF

len: 22
v_gene: TRBV21-1
j_gene: TRBJ2-3
CDR3aa: ASSKDRTGGRSLTVKFLTDTQY

len: 11
v_gene: TRBV29-1
j_gene: TRBJ1-2
CDR3aa: SVQTGNIYGYT

len: 13
v_gene: TRBV7-2
j_gene: TRBJ1-5
CDR3aa: ASSLARGFGQPQH

len: 14
v_gene: TRBV11-2
j_gene: TRBJ2-7
CDR3aa: ASSSTRQVGGHEQY

len: 12
v_gene: TRBV11-2
j_gene: TRBJ2-7
CDR3aa: ASSFNRGTYEQY

len: 13
v_gene: TRBV5-1
j_gene: TRBJ2-5
CDR3aa: ASSSRQGLKETQY

len: 12
v_gene: TRBV7-6
j_gene: TRBJ1-4
CDR3aa: ASSLFQGYEKLF

len: 12
v_gene: TRBV6-1
j_gene: TRBJ1-5
CDR3aa: ASSVSRGNQPQH

len: 11
v_gene: TRBV2
j_gene: TRBJ1-2
CDR3aa: ASSVDRARGYT

len: 19
v_gene: TRBV28
j_gene: TRBJ2-1
CDR3aa: ASSFEGLHSLAGVAGNEQF

len: 12
v_gene: TRBV28
j_gene: TRBJ2-2
CDR3aa: ASTDRDLFGELF

len: 13
v_gene: TRBV4-3
j_gene: TRBJ1-2
CDR3aa: ASSQDAGGGYGYT

len: 15
v_gene: TRBV2
j_gene: TRBJ1-6
CDR3aa: ASVSSSSISYNSPLH

len: 11
v_gene: TRBV7-9
j_gene: TRBJ2-2
CDR3aa: ASSASSGGELF

len: 12
v_gene: TRBV6-5
j_gene: TRBJ2-2
CDR3aa: ASSNRVGTGELF

len: 13
v_gene: TRBV21-1
j_gene: TRBJ2-5
CDR3aa: ASSKEQGRQETQY

len: 12
v_gene: TRBV19
j_gene: TRBJ1-5
CDR3aa: ASSIMPPDQPQH

len: 12
v_gene: TRBV7-8
j_gene: TRBJ1-1
CDR3aa: ASSFTVMNTEAF

len: 11
v_gene: TRBV15
j_gene: TRBJ2-7
CDR3aa: ASRRAGAYEQY

len: 15
v_gene: TRBV5-1
j_gene: TRBJ2-3
CDR3aa: ASSPRTSGASTDTQY

len: 14
v_gene: TRBV7-9
j_gene: TRBJ2-7
CDR3aa: ASSLASNRGQDEQY

len: 12
v_gene: TRBV9
j_gene: TRBJ2-4
CDR3aa: ASGSLGTKNIQY

len: 13
v_gene: TRBV28
j_gene: TRBJ2-6
CDR3aa: ASRLQGPGANVLT

len: 18
v_gene: TRBV19
j_gene: TRBJ1-3
CDR3aa: ASSIIGRDLLGRSGNTIY

len: 12
v_gene: TRBV15
j_gene: TRBJ2-1
CDR3aa: ATSRDPGPREQF

len: 12
v_gene: TRBV11-2
j_gene: TRBJ2-2
CDR3aa: ASSPDSRTGELF

len: 13
v_gene: TRBV6-5
j_gene: TRBJ2-1
CDR3aa: ASRRTSGGYNEQF

len: 14
v_gene: TRBV5-4
j_gene: TRBJ2-2
CDR3aa: ASSSPTGGGNGELF

len: 14
v_gene: TRBV4-2
j_gene: TRBJ2-7
CDR3aa: ASSQDWEQYTYEQY

len: 9
v_gene: TRBV20-1
j_gene: TRBJ1-1
CDR3aa: SAPVGTEAF

len: 13
v_gene: TRBV5-1
j_gene: TRBJ1-4
CDR3aa: ASNPGTRGDEKLF

len: 13
v_gene: TRBV10-1
j_gene: TRBJ2-2
CDR3aa: ASSESGTAPGELF

len: 10
v_gene: TRBV27
j_gene: TRBJ2-2
CDR3aa: ASSWVTGELF

len: 9
v_gene: TRBV29-1
j_gene: TRBJ2-5
CDR3aa: SVEEGETQY

len: 14
v_gene: TRBV18
j_gene: TRBJ2-7
CDR3aa: ASSQARTSGIEEQY